A selection of T cell receptor beta chains follows, all from one sample in a study of blood T cell repertoires in COVID-19. Using immunoSEQ multiplex PCR, the repertoire was profiled, and TCRdb retains in-frame clones only, with some absent. The data hold 60,000 to 80,000 clones, with about 88% observed a single time. The sequencing sample was made of peripheral blood. These receptors originate from a human donor in a cohort sampled during active COVID-19. Both conserved end residues are part of each CDR3. A D gene is named only where the DNA matches it firmly. Clone size appears in some rows only: once, few, many, or a class for an expanded clone.

v_gene: TRBV28
abundance: -
j_gene: TRBJ2-7
d_gene: TRBD2
CDR3nt: TGTGCCAGCAGTTCCCCGCGGAGCGGGAAAACCTCCTACGAGCAGTACTTC
CDR3aa: CASSSPRSGKTSYEQYF

v_gene: TRBV18
abundance: once
j_gene: TRBJ1-2
d_gene: -
CDR3nt: TGTGCCAGCTCAAAACAGGAAAACTATGGCTACACCTTC
CDR3aa: CASSKQENYGYTF

v_gene: TRBV7-9
abundance: -
j_gene: TRBJ1-4
d_gene: -
CDR3nt: TGTGCCAGCAGCCCCGGGGACTCCTTGGGGGAAAAACTGTTTTTT
CDR3aa: CASSPGDSLGEKLFF

v_gene: TRBV28
abundance: -
j_gene: TRBJ1-6
d_gene: TRBD1
CDR3nt: TGTGCCAGCAGGGACAGGGTCTCCTATAATTCACCCCTCCACTTT
CDR3aa: CASRDRVSYNSPLHF

v_gene: TRBV6-1
abundance: -
j_gene: TRBJ1-1
d_gene: -
CDR3nt: TGTGCCAGCAGTGAAGGAACACCGATAAACACTGAAGCTTTCTTT
CDR3aa: CASSEGTPINTEAFF

v_gene: TRBV2
abundance: -
j_gene: TRBJ2-7
d_gene: TRBD2
CDR3nt: TGTGCCAGCAGTATAGCGGGGGGGCCGACCGAGCAGTACTTC
CDR3aa: CASSIAGGPTEQYF

v_gene: TRBV2
abundance: once
j_gene: TRBJ2-1
d_gene: TRBD1
CDR3nt: TGTGCCAGCGGGGGACAGGGGACTTACTCCTACAATGAGCAGTTCTTC
CDR3aa: CASGGQGTYSYNEQFF

v_gene: TRBV5-1
abundance: -
j_gene: TRBJ2-2
d_gene: TRBD2
CDR3nt: TGCGCCAGCAGCTTGGCCGGGACTAGCGTTCCCGGGGAGCTGTTTTTT
CDR3aa: CASSLAGTSVPGELFF

v_gene: TRBV5-4
abundance: -
j_gene: TRBJ2-2
d_gene: TRBD2
CDR3nt: TGTGCCAGCAGCCCTATTGGAGGGAGGGCCAGGACCGGGGAGCTGTTTTTT
CDR3aa: CASSPIGGRARTGELFF

v_gene: TRBV4-2
abundance: -
j_gene: TRBJ2-3
d_gene: -
CDR3nt: TGTGCCAGCAGCCAGGTTGGCAGCACAGATACGCAGTATTTT
CDR3aa: CASSQVGSTDTQYF

v_gene: TRBV7-2
abundance: few
j_gene: TRBJ1-5
d_gene: TRBD1
CDR3nt: TGTGCCAGCAGCCCTGACAGGGGTCAGCCCCAGCATTTT
CDR3aa: CASSPDRGQPQHF

v_gene: TRBV5-1
abundance: few
j_gene: TRBJ1-2
d_gene: TRBD1
CDR3nt: TGCGCCAGCGCCCAAAGTACCGGGACAGGGACGGGCTACACCTTC
CDR3aa: CASAQSTGTGTGYTF

v_gene: TRBV18
abundance: -
j_gene: TRBJ1-5
d_gene: -
CDR3nt: TGTGCCAGCTCAAGGGGGGGGCAGAACAATCAGCCCCAGCATTTT
CDR3aa: CASSRGGQNNQPQHF

v_gene: TRBV3-1/TRBV3-2
abundance: few
j_gene: TRBJ1-2
d_gene: -
CDR3nt: TGTGCCAGCAGCCAACAGGGTAGAAAAGGCTACACCTTC
CDR3aa: CASSQQGRKGYTF

v_gene: TRBV19
abundance: -
j_gene: TRBJ2-1
d_gene: TRBD2
CDR3nt: TGTGCCAGTAGTATTAGCGGGGGGGATGAGCAGTTCTTC
CDR3aa: CASSISGGDEQFF

v_gene: TRBV9
abundance: -
j_gene: TRBJ2-1
d_gene: TRBD2
CDR3nt: TGTGCCAGCAGCCGTAGCGGGAACTCCTACAATGAGCAGTTCTTC
CDR3aa: CASSRSGNSYNEQFF

v_gene: TRBV18
abundance: -
j_gene: TRBJ2-3
d_gene: TRBD2
CDR3nt: TGTGCCAGCTCACGAACCGGGACTAGCCCCACAGATACGCAGTATTTT
CDR3aa: CASSRTGTSPTDTQYF

v_gene: TRBV2
abundance: -
j_gene: TRBJ1-1
d_gene: -
CDR3nt: TGTGCCAGCAGTCAAGGGGAGTGGAACACTGAAGCTTTCTTT
CDR3aa: CASSQGEWNTEAFF

v_gene: TRBV2
abundance: -
j_gene: TRBJ2-1
d_gene: TRBD2
CDR3nt: TGTGCCAGCAGTGAGGAGCGGGGGGACAATGAGCAGTTCTTC
CDR3aa: CASSEERGDNEQFF

v_gene: TRBV12-3/TRBV12-4
abundance: once
j_gene: TRBJ1-2
d_gene: -
CDR3nt: TGTGCCAGCAAGGGGTTCGACTATGGCTACACCTTC
CDR3aa: CASKGFDYGYTF

v_gene: TRBV6-5
abundance: -
j_gene: TRBJ1-5
d_gene: -
CDR3nt: TGTGCCAGCAGTTACTCGGCAGATAGCAATCAGCCCCAGCATTTT
CDR3aa: CASSYSADSNQPQHF

v_gene: TRBV7-9
abundance: -
j_gene: TRBJ2-3
d_gene: TRBD2
CDR3nt: TGTGCCAGCAGCCAGGGAGGAGCGGGACGCACAGATACGCAGTATTTT
CDR3aa: CASSQGGAGRTDTQYF

v_gene: TRBV18
abundance: -
j_gene: TRBJ1-5
d_gene: -
CDR3nt: TGTGCCAGCTCACCTTTCGGACAGACCCATCAGCCCCAGCATTTT
CDR3aa: CASSPFGQTHQPQHF

v_gene: TRBV19
abundance: once
j_gene: TRBJ1-2
d_gene: TRBD1
CDR3nt: TGTGCCAGTAGTGCGACAGGGGCGGGAGGCTACACCTTC
CDR3aa: CASSATGAGGYTF

v_gene: TRBV7-2
abundance: -
j_gene: TRBJ2-7
d_gene: -
CDR3nt: TGTGCCAGCAGCTTAGTTGGCGGAAGCTCCTACGAGCAGTACTTC
CDR3aa: CASSLVGGSSYEQYF

v_gene: TRBV7-9
abundance: few
j_gene: TRBJ2-1
d_gene: TRBD2
CDR3nt: TGTGCCAGCAACCTGACTAGCGGGAGGGCTAGTGAGCAGTTCTTC
CDR3aa: CASNLTSGRASEQFF

v_gene: TRBV18
abundance: -
j_gene: TRBJ2-5
d_gene: -
CDR3nt: TGTGCCAGCTCACTGGGACTGCAAGAGACCCAGTACTTC
CDR3aa: CASSLGLQETQYF